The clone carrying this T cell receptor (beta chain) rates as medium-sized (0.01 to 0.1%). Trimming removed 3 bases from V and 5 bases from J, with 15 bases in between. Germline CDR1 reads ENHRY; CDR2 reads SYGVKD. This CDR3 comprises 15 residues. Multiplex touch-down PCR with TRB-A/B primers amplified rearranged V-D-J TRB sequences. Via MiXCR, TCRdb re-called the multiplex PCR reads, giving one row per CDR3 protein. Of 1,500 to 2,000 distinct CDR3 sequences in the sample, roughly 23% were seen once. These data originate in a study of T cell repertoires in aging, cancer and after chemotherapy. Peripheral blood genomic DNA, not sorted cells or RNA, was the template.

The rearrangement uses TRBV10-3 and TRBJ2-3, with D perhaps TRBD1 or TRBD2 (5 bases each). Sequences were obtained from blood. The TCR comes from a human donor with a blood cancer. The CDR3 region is CAISDSGTGQDTQYF. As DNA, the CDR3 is TGTGCCATCAGTGACTCCGGGACCGGACAAGATACGCAGTATTTT.